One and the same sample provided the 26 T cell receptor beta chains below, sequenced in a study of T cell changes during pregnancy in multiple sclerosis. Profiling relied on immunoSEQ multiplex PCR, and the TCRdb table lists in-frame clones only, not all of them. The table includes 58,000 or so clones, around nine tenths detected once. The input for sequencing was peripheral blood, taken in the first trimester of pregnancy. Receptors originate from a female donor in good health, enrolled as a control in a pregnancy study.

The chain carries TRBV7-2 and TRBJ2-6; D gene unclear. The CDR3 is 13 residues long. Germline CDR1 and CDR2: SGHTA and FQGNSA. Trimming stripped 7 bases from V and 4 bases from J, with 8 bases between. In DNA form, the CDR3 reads TGTGCCAGCACCCCCCGGGGGGCCAACGTCCTGACTTTC. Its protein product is CASTPRGANVLTF.

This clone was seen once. The CDR3 nucleotides are TGTGCCAGCAGTGAAGGAGACCCCGACAATGAGCAGTTCTTC. Residues: CASSEGDPDNEQFF. V is TRBV6-4 and J is TRBJ2-1; D uncertain. Germline V CDR1 and CDR2: MRHNA, SNTAGT. This CDR3 comprises 14 residues. V gave up 3 bases and J gave up 5 bases, with 11 bases separating them.

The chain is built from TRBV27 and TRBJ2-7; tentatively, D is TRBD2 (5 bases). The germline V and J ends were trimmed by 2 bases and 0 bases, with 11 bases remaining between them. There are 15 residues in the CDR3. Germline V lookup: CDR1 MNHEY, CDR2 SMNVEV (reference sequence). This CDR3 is CASSLGFGVSYEQYF. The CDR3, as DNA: TGTGCCAGCAGTTTAGGTTTCGGGGTCTCCTACGAGCAGTACTTC.

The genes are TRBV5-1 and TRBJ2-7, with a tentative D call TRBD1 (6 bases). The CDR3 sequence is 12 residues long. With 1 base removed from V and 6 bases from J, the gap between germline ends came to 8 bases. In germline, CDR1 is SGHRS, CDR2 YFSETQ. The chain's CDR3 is CASSLTGTEQYF. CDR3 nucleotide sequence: TGCGCCAGCAGCTTGACAGGGACCGAGCAGTACTTC.

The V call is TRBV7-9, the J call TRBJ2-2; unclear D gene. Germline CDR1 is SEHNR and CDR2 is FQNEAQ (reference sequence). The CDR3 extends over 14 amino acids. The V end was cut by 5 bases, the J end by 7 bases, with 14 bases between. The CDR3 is CASSHLFLGGELFF. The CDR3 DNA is TGTGCCAGCAGCCATCTCTTTCTAGGCGGGGAGCTGTTTTTT. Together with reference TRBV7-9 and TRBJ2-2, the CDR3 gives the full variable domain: DTGVSQNPRHKITKRGQNVTFRCDPISEHNRLYWYRQTLGQGPEFLTYFQNEAQLEKSRLLSDRFSAERPKGSFSTLEIQRTEQGDSAMYLCASSHLFLGGELFFGEGSRLTVL.

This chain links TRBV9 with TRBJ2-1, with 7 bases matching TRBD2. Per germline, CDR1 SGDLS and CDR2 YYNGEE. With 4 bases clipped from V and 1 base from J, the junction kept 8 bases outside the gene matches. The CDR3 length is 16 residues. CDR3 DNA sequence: TGTGCCAGCAGCTTCCGGGGGGACGGTTCCTACAATGAGCAGTTCTTC. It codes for CASSFRGDGSYNEQFF. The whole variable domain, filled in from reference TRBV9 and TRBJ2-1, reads DSGVTQTPKHLITATGQRVTLRCSPRSGDLSVYWYQQSLDQGLQFLIQYYNGEERAKGNILERFSAQQFPDLHSELNLSSLELGDSALYFCASSFRGDGSYNEQFFGPGTRLTVL.

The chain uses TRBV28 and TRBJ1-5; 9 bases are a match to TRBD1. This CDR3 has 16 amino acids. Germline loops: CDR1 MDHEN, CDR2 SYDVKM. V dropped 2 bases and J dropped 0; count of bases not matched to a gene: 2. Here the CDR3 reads CASSLPQGASNQPQHF. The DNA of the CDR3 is TGTGCCAGCAGTTTACCACAGGGGGCTAGCAATCAGCCCCAGCATTTT.

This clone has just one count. CDR3 DNA: TGTGCCAGCAGCTTCCTAGCTCGGACCGGGGAGCTGTTTTTT. Translation gives CASSFLARTGELFF. V is TRBV11-1 and J is TRBJ2-2, with D possibly being TRBD2 (5 bases). Germline V lookup: CDR1 SGHAT, CDR2 FQDESV (reference sequence). CDR3 length equals 14 residues. V lost 3 bases to trimming and J lost 5 bases, with 10 bases between them. Together with reference TRBV11-1 and TRBJ2-2, the CDR3 gives the full variable domain: EAEVAQSPRYKITEKSQAVAFWCDPISGHATLYWYRQILGQGPELLVQFQDESVVDDSQLPKDRFSAERLKGVDSTLKIQPAELGDSAMYLCASSFLARTGELFFGEGSRLTVL.

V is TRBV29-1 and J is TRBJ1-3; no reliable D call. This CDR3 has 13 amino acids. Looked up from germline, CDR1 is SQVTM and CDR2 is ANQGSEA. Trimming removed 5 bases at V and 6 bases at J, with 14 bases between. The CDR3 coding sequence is TGCAGCGTTCGGGAAAGGGTGGCAAACACCATATATTTT. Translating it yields CSVRERVANTIYF. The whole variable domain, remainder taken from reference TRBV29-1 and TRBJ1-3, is SAVISQKPSRDICQRGTSLTIQCQVDSQVTMMFWYRQQPGQSLTLIATANQGSEATYESGFVIDKFPISRPNLTFSTLTVSNMSPEDSSIYLCSVRERVANTIYFGEGSWLTVV.

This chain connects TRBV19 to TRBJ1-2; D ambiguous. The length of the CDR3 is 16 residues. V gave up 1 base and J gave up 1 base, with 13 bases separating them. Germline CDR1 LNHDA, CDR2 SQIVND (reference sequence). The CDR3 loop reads CASSIALIRDNYGYTF. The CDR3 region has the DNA TGTGCCAGTAGTATAGCCCTCATTCGGGATAACTATGGCTACACCTTC.

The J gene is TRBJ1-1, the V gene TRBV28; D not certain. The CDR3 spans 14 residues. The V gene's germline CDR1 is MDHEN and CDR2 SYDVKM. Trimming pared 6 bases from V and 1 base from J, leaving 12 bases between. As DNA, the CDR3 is TGTGCCAGCAGCTCTCACGGTTCGAACACTGAAGCTTTCTTT. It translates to CASSSHGSNTEAFF.

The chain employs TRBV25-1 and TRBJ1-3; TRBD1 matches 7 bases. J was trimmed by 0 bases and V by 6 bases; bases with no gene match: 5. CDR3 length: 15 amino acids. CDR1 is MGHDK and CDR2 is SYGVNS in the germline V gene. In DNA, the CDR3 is TGTGCCAGCAGGGGAGACAGGGCCTCTGGAAACACCATATATTTT. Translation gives CASRGDRASGNTIYF.

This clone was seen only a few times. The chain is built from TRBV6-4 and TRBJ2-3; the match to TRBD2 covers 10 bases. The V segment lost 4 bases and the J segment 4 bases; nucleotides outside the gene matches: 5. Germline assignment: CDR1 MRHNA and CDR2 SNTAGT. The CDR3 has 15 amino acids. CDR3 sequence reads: CASSALAGRADTQYF. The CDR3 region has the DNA TGTGCCAGCAGTGCACTAGCGGGAAGAGCAGATACGCAGTATTTT.

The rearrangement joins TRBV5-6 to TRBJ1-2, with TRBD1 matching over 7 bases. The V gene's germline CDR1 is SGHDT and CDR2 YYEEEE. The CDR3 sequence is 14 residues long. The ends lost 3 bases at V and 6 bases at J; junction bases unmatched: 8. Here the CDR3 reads CASSYDRDGNGYTF. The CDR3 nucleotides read TGTGCCAGCAGCTACGACAGGGACGGAAATGGCTACACCTTC.

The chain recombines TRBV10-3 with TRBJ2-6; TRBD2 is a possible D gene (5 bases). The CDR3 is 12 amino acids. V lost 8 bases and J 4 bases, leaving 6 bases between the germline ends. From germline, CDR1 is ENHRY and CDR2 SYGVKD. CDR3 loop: CAIAGGANVLTF. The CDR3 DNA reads TGTGCCATCGCGGGCGGGGCCAACGTCCTGACTTTC.

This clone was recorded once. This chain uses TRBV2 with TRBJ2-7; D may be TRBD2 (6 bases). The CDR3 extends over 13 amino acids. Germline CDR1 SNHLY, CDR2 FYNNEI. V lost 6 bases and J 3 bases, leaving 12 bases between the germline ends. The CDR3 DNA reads TGTGCCAGCAGATACAGCGGGTTCTACGAGCAGTACTTC. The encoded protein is CASRYSGFYEQYF. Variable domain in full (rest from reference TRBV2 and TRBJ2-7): EPEVTQTPSHQVTQMGQEVILRCVPISNHLYFYWYRQILGQKVEFLVSFYNNEISEKSEIFDDQFSVERPDGSNFTLKIRSTKLEDSAMYFCASRYSGFYEQYFGPGTRLTVT.

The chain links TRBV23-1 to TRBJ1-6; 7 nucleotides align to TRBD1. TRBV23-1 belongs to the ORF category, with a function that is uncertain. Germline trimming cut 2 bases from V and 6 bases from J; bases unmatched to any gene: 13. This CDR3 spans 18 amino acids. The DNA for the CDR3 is TGCGCCAGCAGTCAAGCATCCCCGGGACAGACCTCTAATTCACCCCTCCACTTT. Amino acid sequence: CASSQASPGQTSNSPLHF.

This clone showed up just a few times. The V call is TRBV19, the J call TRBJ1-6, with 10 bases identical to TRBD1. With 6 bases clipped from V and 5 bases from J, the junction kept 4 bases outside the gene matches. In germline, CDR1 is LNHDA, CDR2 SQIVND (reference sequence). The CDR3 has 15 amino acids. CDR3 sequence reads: CASSFGTGDNSPLHF. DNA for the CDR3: TGTGCCAGTAGCTTCGGGACAGGGGATAATTCACCCCTCCACTTT.

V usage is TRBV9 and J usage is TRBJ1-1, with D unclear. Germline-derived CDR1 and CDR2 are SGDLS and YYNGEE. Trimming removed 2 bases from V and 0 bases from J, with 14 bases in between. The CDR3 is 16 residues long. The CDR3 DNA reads TGTGCCAGCAGCGTGGACCGGGAAACCCTGAACACTGAAGCTTTCTTT. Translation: CASSVDRETLNTEAFF.

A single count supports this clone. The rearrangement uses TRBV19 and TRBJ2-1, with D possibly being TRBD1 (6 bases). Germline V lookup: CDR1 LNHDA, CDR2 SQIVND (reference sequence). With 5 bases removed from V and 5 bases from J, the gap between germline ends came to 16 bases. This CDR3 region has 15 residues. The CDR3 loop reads CASSLTGLVHNEQFF. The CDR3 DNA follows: TGTGCCAGTAGTCTTACAGGGTTAGTTCACAATGAGCAGTTCTTC.

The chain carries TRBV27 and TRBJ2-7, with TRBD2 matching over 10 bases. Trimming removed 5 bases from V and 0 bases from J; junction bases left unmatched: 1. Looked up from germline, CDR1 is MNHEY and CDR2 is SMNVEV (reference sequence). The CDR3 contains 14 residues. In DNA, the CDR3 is TGTGCCAGCAGTCTAGCGGGAGACTCCTACGAGCAGTACTTC. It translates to CASSLAGDSYEQYF.

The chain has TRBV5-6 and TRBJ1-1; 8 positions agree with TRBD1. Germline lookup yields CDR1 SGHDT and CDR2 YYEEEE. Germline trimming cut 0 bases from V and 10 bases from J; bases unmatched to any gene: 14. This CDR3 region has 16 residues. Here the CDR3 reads CASSLADRPGGARAFF. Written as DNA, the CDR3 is TGTGCCAGCAGCTTGGCGGATCGGCCAGGGGGCGCACGAGCTTTCTTT.

CDR3 sequence: CASSLTAGGYNEQFF. CDR3 DNA: TGTGCCAGCAGTTTAACAGCGGGGGGGTACAATGAGCAGTTCTTC. The gene calls are TRBV27 and TRBJ2-1; TRBD2 agrees at 10 bases. Germline-derived CDR1 and CDR2 are MNHEY and SMNVEV (reference sequence). The CDR3 contains 15 residues. J gave up 4 bases and V 2 bases, and 2 bases lay outside the gene matches.

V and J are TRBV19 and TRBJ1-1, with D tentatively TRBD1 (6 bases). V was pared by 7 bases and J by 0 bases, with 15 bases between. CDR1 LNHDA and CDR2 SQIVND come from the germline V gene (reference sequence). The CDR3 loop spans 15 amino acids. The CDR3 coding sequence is TGTGCCAGTAAGGCCGGACAGAAGATGAACACTGAAGCTTTCTTT. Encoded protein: CASKAGQKMNTEAFF.

For the CDR3, the DNA is TGTGCCAGCAGGCAGGGGCATCCTCAGAATGAGCAGTTCTTC. It translates to CASRQGHPQNEQFF. The chain has TRBV28 and TRBJ2-1, with a weak D call TRBD1 (6 bases). Germline CDR1 and CDR2: MDHEN and SYDVKM. The V end was cut by 6 bases, the J end by 7 bases, with 16 bases between. This CDR3 contains 14 residues.

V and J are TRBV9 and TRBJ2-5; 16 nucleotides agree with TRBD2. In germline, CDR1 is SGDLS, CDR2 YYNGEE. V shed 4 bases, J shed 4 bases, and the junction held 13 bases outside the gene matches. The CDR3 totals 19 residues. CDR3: CASSLHYTGTSGRGETQYF. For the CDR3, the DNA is TGTGCCAGCAGCCTACACTATACCGGGACTAGCGGGAGGGGAGAGACCCAGTACTTC.